A single sample gave rise to the 27 T cell receptor beta chains below, sequenced in a study of tumor-infiltrating lymphocytes in localized non-small cell lung cancer. Produced via immunoSEQ multiplex PCR; TCRdb's table is partial and in-frame only. This sample yields about 13,000 clones, of which about four fifths are seen a single time; approximately 12% belongs to the top ten. Sequencing used lung tumor tissue. These receptors all come from a human donor with non-small cell lung cancer.

The genes are TRBV6-5 and TRBJ1-1; D call uncertain. Trimming pared 6 bases from V and 0 bases from J, leaving 11 bases between. This CDR3 is 14 amino acids long. Germline loops: CDR1 MNHEY, CDR2 SVGAGI. CDR3 in amino acids: CASSRSDMNTEAFF. The CDR3 DNA follows: TGTGCCAGCAGCCGTTCCGATATGAACACTGAAGCTTTCTTT.

The chain couples TRBV6-5 to TRBJ1-5; possible D gene TRBD1, 6 bases. Trimming removed 6 bases from V and 2 bases from J, with 14 bases in between. The CDR3 is 15 residues long. Per germline, CDR1 MNHEY and CDR2 SVGAGI. The CDR3 nucleotides are TGTGCCAGCAGGGGAGGTCGACAGGGCAATCAGCCCCAGCATTTT. It specifies CASRGGRQGNQPQHF.

The DNA of the CDR3 is TGTGCCAGCAGGATAGCGGGAGGTGGAGCAGATACGCAGTATTTT. It translates to CASRIAGGGADTQYF. This chain uses TRBV6-1 with TRBJ2-3, with TRBD2 matching 10 bases. Germline-derived CDR1 and CDR2 are MNHNS and SASEGT. V was clipped by 6 bases and J by 4 bases; unmatched bases: 7. CDR3 length: 15 amino acids.

This chain joins TRBV4-2 and TRBJ1-4; 7 bases fit TRBD1. J lost 8 bases, V lost 3 bases, and 9 bases had no gene match. This CDR3 comprises 15 residues. The germline gives CDR1 LGHNA, CDR2 YNFKEQ. The CDR3 sequence: CASSQGDSRREKLFF. The CDR3 nucleotides read TGTGCCAGCAGCCAGGGGGACAGTCGGCGGGAAAAACTGTTTTTT.

The genes are TRBV20-1 and TRBJ2-3; D is undetermined. Germline-derived CDR1 and CDR2 are DFQATT and SNEGSKA (reference sequence). The CDR3 has 8 amino acids. V was pared by 7 bases and J by 6 bases, with 2 bases between. The CDR3 loop is CSVDTQYF. CDR3 bases: TGCAGTGTTGATACGCAGTATTTT.

This chain connects TRBV19 to TRBJ1-2, with TRBD1 matching over 12 bases. CDR1 and CDR2 from the germline V gene are LNHDA and SQIVND (reference sequence). The CDR3 runs 15 residues. V was clipped by 3 bases and J by 7 bases; unmatched bases: 6. The CDR3 DNA reads as TGTGCCAGTAGTATTGCTGGGACAGGGGGCTTTGGCTACACCTTC. This encodes CASSIAGTGGFGYTF.

The chain's CDR3 is CASSQKRVRDWNTGELFF. In nucleotides, the CDR3 is TGCGCCAGCAGCCAAAAGCGCGTCCGGGACTGGAACACCGGGGAGCTGTTTTTT. The chain couples TRBV4-3 to TRBJ2-2, with D tentatively TRBD2 (6 bases). V lost 2 bases to trimming and J lost 1 base, with 17 bases between them. The germline V gene encodes CDR1 LGHNA and CDR2 YSLEER. This CDR3 contains 18 residues.

This clone was observed a few times. The J gene is TRBJ2-7, the V gene TRBV19; maybe TRBD1 (6 bases). This CDR3 spans 15 amino acids. Germline CDR1 reads LNHDA; CDR2 reads SQIVND (reference sequence). V was pared by 6 bases and J by 2 bases, with 17 bases between. CDR3 nucleotides: TGTGCCAGTAGGATGAACCGGGACATCACCTACGAGCAGTACTTC. Translated: CASRMNRDITYEQYF.

This chain links TRBV6-6 with TRBJ1-1; maybe TRBD1 (5 bases). CDR3 length: 13 residues. Trimming cost V 5 bases and J 8 bases, with 15 bases left between them. The germline gives CDR1 MNHNY, CDR2 SVGAGI (reference sequence). The CDR3 loop is CASSARQFGEAFF. The DNA for the CDR3 is TGTGCCAGCAGTGCCCGACAGTTTGGCGAAGCTTTCTTT.

V is TRBV5-5 and J is TRBJ1-3; D is unresolved. CDR1 and CDR2 (germline): SGHKS, YYEKEE (reference sequence). V gave up 2 bases and J gave up 6 bases, with 9 bases separating them. CDR3 length equals 13 residues. CDR3 DNA: TGTGCCAGCAGCTTATTGGATTTAAACACCATATATTTT. Residues: CASSLLDLNTIYF.

This chain connects TRBV2 to TRBJ1-1; D is uncertain. The V end lost 4 bases, the J end lost 2 bases, and 5 bases lay between the germline ends. CDR1 SNHLY and CDR2 FYNNEI come from the germline V gene. CDR3 length: 12 residues. The CDR3 reads CASSVINTEAFF. The CDR3 DNA reads TGTGCCAGCAGTGTAATAAACACTGAAGCTTTCTTT.

The rearrangement uses TRBV28 and TRBJ2-7; 10 bases are a match to TRBD1. Germline V gene lookup returns CDR1 MDHEN and CDR2 SYDVKM. CDR3 size: 13 residues. V was clipped by 6 bases and J by 5 bases; unmatched bases: 4. The CDR3 DNA is TGTGCCAGCAGCAAGACAGGGGGCCACGAGCAGTACTTC. It yields the protein CASSKTGGHEQYF.

The gene calls are TRBV20-1 and TRBJ1-3; D unresolved. Germline assignment: CDR1 DFQATT and CDR2 SNEGSKA (reference sequence). The CDR3 has 11 residues. V was cut by 6 bases and J by 0 bases, with 3 bases left in between. The CDR3 is CSAVSGNTIYF. As DNA, the CDR3 is TGCAGTGCCGTCTCTGGAAACACCATATATTTT.

The chain couples TRBV6-5 to TRBJ2-7; 11 bases fit TRBD1. V lost 2 bases to trimming and J lost 3 bases; unmatched junction nucleotides: 6. Germline V gene data show CDR1 as MNHEY and CDR2 as SVGAGI. The CDR3 extends over 16 amino acids. CDR3 residues: CASSYALGTGGYEQYF. Here the CDR3 DNA reads TGTGCCAGCAGTTACGCACTCGGGACAGGGGGCTACGAGCAGTACTTC.

CDR3 loop: CASMQTSGASYEQYF. Written as DNA, the CDR3 is TGTGCCAGCATGCAGACTAGCGGCGCTTCCTACGAGCAGTACTTC. The chain carries TRBV6-1 and TRBJ2-7, with 9 bases identical to TRBD2. Germline CDR1 MNHNS, CDR2 SASEGT. With V trimmed by 7 bases and J by 1 base, 8 bases remained unmatched. This CDR3 spans 15 amino acids.

Only one count was recorded for this clone. V gene TRBV7-2 combines with J gene TRBJ2-7; D is ambiguous. Trimming pared 5 bases from V and 7 bases from J, leaving 12 bases between. The germline CDR1 and CDR2 sequences are SGHTA and FQGNSA. The CDR3 spans 12 residues. The CDR3 region is CASSALGWEQYF. The DNA of the CDR3 is TGTGCCAGCAGCGCCCTCGGTTGGGAGCAGTACTTC. The full variable domain, with the rest looked up from reference TRBV7-2 and TRBJ2-7, is GAGVSQSPSNKVTEKGKDVELRCDPISGHTALYWYRQSLGQGLEFLIYFQGNSAPDKSGLPSDRFSAERTGGSVSTLTIQRTQQEDSAVYLCASSALGWEQYFGPGTRLTVT.

This chain connects TRBV14 to TRBJ2-7, with 10 bases aligning to TRBD1. This CDR3 is 15 amino acids long. CDR1 and CDR2 (germline): SGHDN, FVKESK. The V gene end was trimmed by 0 bases and the J gene end by 9 bases; junction bases not matched to a gene: 8. The CDR3 sequence is CASSQDRDRGAGQYF. CDR3 DNA: TGTGCCAGCAGCCAAGATAGGGACAGGGGCGCGGGGCAGTACTTC.

The V call is TRBV19, the J call TRBJ1-2; D may be TRBD1 (5 bases). Germline V lookup: CDR1 LNHDA, CDR2 SQIVND (reference sequence). Between the trimmed V and J ends, which lost 3 bases and 4 bases, there was a span of 15 bases. This CDR3 is built from 15 residues. In nucleotides, the CDR3 is TGTGCCAGTAGTATCACGGGGGTTTCCGGCTATGGCTACACCTTC. The encoded protein is CASSITGVSGYGYTF.

This clone was found once. One end of the junction does not line up with germline, which may come from a read error. This chain connects TRBV13 to TRBJ2-1; the match to TRBD2 covers 8 bases. This CDR3 is 15 amino acids long. CDR1 and CDR2 from the germline V gene are PRHDT and FYEKMQ (reference sequence). The CDR3 loop reads CASSLGTSGGGEQFF. CDR3 in DNA: TGTGCCAGCAGCCTAGGGACTAGTGGCGGCGGTGAGCAGTTCTTC.

V and J are TRBV5-1 and TRBJ2-6; maybe TRBD1 (7 bases). From germline, CDR1 is SGHRS and CDR2 YFSETQ. The CDR3 consists of 15 residues. V dropped 4 bases and J dropped 4 bases, with 12 bases sitting between them. In DNA form, the CDR3 reads TGCGCCAGCAGCCTACAGGGGAGGGGGGCCAACGTCCTGACTTTC. Its protein product is CASSLQGRGANVLTF.

The rearrangement links TRBV5-6 to TRBJ2-7; 7 bases line up with TRBD1. V was pared by 2 bases and J by 3 bases, with 11 bases of the junction left unmatched. This CDR3 has 16 residues. Germline V gene data show CDR1 as SGHDT and CDR2 as YYEEEE. This CDR3 reads CASSFRAGTAIYEQYF. The CDR3 DNA reads TGTGCCAGCAGCTTTAGGGCCGGGACAGCGATCTACGAGCAGTACTTC.

CDR3 sequence (DNA): TGTGCCAGCAGCTTACAGGGGGCATACACTGAAGCTTTCTTT. This gives the protein CASSLQGAYTEAFF. This sequence joins TRBV11-2 and TRBJ1-1; TRBD1 matches at 8 bases. J was trimmed by 3 bases and V by 2 bases; bases with no gene match: 2. The germline CDR1 and CDR2 sequences are SGHAT and FQNNGV. The CDR3 extends over 14 amino acids.

This chain links TRBV7-2 with TRBJ2-3; D possibly corresponds to TRBD2 (5 bases). Germline V gives CDR1 SGHTA, CDR2 FQGNSA. This CDR3 has 14 residues. Between the trimmed V and J ends, which lost 3 bases and 0 bases, there was a span of 7 bases. This CDR3 is CASSLSGSTDTQYF. CDR3 DNA sequence: TGTGCCAGCAGCTTGAGCGGAAGCACAGATACGCAGTATTTT.

The chain carries TRBV9 and TRBJ1-1, with no clear D. The V gene lost 0 bases and the J gene lost 2 bases, with 5 bases spanning the gap. From germline, CDR1 is SGDLS and CDR2 YYNGEE. This CDR3 contains 13 residues. The CDR3 loop is CASSVDSNTEAFF. The CDR3 region has the DNA TGTGCCAGCAGCGTAGACTCTAACACTGAAGCTTTCTTT.

V is TRBV4-3 and J is TRBJ2-3; TRBD2 aligns across 13 bases. This CDR3 is 21 amino acids long. Germline CDR1 is LGHNA and CDR2 is YSLEER. V was pared by 4 bases and J by 0 bases, with 16 bases of the junction left unmatched. The CDR3 DNA sequence: TGCGCCAGCAGCCGTAATTTACCGGGACTAGCGGGAAGAAGGAGCACAGATACGCAGTATTTT. This codes for CASSRNLPGLAGRRSTDTQYF.

The V gene is TRBV2, the J gene TRBJ1-6, with 7 positions matching TRBD1. Germline V gene data show CDR1 as SNHLY and CDR2 as FYNNEI. The ends lost 1 base at V and 7 bases at J; junction bases unmatched: 10. The CDR3 length is 17 residues. DNA of the CDR3: TGTGCCAGCAGTGAAGAACGTATCCGGGACAGAAATTCACCCCTCCACTTT. Amino acids: CASSEERIRDRNSPLHF.

The genes are TRBV6-6 and TRBJ1-2; D not resolved. Germline V gives CDR1 MNHNY, CDR2 SVGAGI (reference sequence). The CDR3 sequence is 14 residues long. The ends were cut back, 5 bases at V and 2 bases at J, with 12 bases in the middle. The CDR3 DNA follows: TGTGCCAGCAGTCAAAGACAAGCAAACTATGGCTACACCTTC. Its protein product is CASSQRQANYGYTF.